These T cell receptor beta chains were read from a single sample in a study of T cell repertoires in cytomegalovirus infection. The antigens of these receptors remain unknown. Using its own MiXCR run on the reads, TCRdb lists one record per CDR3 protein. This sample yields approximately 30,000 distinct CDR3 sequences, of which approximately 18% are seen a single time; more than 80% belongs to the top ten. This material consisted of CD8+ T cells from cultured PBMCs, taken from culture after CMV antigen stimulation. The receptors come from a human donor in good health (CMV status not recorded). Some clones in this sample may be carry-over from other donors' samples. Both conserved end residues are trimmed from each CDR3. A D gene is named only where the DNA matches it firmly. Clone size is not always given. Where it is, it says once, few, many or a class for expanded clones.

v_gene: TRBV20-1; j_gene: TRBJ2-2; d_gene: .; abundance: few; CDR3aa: SAKKTVTGELF
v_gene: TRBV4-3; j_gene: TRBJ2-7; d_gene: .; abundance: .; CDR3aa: ASSQGAGVGEQY
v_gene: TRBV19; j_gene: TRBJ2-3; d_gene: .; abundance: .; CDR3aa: ASKTGTSTDTQY
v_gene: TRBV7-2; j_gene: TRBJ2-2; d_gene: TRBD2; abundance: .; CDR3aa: ASSLSRGGLAGTGELF
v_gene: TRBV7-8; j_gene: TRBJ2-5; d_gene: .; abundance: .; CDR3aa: ASSSTQWMASQETQY
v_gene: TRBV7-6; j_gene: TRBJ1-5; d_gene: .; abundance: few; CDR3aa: ASSSTQANQPQH
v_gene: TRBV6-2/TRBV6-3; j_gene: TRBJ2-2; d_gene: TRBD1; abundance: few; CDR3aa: ASIYDRGIHTGELF
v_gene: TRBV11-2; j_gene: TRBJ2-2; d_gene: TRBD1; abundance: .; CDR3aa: ASSLRGDRKSGELF
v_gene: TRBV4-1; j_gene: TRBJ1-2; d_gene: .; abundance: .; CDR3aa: ASSPWTFGDGYT
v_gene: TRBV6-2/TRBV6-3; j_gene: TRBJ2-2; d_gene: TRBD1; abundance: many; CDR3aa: ASSFTIPGQGKAGELF
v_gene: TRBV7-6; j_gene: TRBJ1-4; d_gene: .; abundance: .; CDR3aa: ASSLYRQATNEKLF
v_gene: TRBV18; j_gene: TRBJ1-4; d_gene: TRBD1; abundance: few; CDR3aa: ASSVPGQGLPSEKLF
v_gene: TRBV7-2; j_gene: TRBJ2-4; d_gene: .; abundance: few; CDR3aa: ASSATGIQY
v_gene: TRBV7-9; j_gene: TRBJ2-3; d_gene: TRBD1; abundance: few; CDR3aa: ASRQLGQGAKDTQY
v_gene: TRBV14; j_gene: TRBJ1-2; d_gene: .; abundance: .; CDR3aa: ASSQDRNNYGYT
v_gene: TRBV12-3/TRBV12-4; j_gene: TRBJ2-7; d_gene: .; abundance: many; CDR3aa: ASSLNERQISEQY
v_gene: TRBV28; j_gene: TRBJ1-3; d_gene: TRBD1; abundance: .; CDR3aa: ASSFPGQGVSGNTIY
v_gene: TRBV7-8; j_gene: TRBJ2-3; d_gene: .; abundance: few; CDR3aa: ASSLGGASTDTQY
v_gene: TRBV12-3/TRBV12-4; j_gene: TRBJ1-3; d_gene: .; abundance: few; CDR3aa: ASSLDSGRRNTIY
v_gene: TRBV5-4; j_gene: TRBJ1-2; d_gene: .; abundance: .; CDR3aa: ASSLGPGPRDGYT
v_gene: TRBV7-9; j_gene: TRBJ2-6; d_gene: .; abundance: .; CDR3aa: ASPGVLFSGANVLT
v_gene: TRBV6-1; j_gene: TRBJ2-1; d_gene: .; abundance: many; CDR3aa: ASSEGEGGSYNEQF
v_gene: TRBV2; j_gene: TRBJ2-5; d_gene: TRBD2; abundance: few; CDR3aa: ASTPTSGKETQY
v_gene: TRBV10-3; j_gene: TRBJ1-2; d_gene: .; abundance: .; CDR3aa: AITGTENYGYT
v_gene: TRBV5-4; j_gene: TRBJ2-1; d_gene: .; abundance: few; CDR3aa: ASSFGVAFNEQF
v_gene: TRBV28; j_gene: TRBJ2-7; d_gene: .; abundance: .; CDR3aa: ASSLGGEQPY
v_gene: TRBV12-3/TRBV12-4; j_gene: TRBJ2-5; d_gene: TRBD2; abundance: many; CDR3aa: ATRTSEETQY
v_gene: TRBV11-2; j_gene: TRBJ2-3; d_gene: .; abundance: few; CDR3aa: ASSLKPTGGDTQY